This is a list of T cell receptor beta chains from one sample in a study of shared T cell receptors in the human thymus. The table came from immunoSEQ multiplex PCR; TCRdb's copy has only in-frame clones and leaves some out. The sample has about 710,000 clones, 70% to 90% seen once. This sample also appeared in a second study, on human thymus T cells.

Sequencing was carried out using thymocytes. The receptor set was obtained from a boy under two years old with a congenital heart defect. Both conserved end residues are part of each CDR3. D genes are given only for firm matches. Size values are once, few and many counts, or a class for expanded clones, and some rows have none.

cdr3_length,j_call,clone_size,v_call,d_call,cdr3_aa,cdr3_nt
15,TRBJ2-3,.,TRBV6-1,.,CASSASRTSTDTQYF,TGTGCCAGCAGTGCTAGCAGGACTAGCACAGATACGCAGTATTTT
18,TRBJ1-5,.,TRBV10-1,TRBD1,CASTRSRDRGHSNQPQHF,TGCGCCAGCACCAGGTCCCGGGACAGGGGTCATAGCAATCAGCCCCAGCATTTT
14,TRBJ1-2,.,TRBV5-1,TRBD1,CASSRTGMDYGYTF,TGCGCCAGCAGTCGGACAGGTATGGACTATGGCTACACCTTC
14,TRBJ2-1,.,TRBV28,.,CASSLQGICNEQFF,TGTGCCAGCAGTCTCCAGGGTATTTGCAATGAGCAGTTCTTC
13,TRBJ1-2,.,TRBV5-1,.,CASATDSNYGYTF,TGCGCCAGCGCGACAGACTCTAACTATGGCTACACCTTC
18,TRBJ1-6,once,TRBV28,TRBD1,CASSLPDRVSSYNSPLHF,TGTGCCAGCAGTTTACCCGACAGGGTAAGCTCCTATAATTCACCCCTCCACTTT
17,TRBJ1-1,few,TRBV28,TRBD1,CASRGTGGERMNTEAFF,TGTGCCAGCAGGGGGACAGGGGGCGAGCGTATGAACACTGAAGCTTTCTTT
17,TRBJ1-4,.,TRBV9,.,CASSARPRRGKDEKLFF,TGTGCCAGCAGCGCACGACCCCGCAGGGGAAAGGATGAAAAACTGTTTTTT
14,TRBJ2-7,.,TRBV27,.,CASSPRLSSYEQYF,TGTGCCAGCAGTCCTCGATTGAGCTCCTACGAGCAGTACTTC
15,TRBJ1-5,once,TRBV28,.,CASSPPPTGNQPQHF,TGTGCCAGCAGTCCTCCCCCGACAGGCAATCAGCCCCAGCATTTT
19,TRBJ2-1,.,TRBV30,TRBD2,CAWSPAGGAQDGSYNEQFF,TGTGCCTGGAGCCCCGCCGGGGGGGCCCAAGATGGCTCCTACAATGAGCAGTTCTTC
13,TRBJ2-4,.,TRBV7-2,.,CASSPSAGNIQYF,TGTGCCAGCAGCCCAAGCGCTGGGAACATTCAGTACTTC
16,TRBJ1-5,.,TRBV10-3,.,CAISEGRGPSGQPQHF,TGTGCCATCAGTGAGGGCAGGGGCCCCTCGGGGCAGCCCCAGCATTTT
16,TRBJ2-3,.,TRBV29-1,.,CSVAILRVLSTDTQYF,TGCAGCGTTGCCATACTGCGCGTACTGAGCACAGATACGCAGTATTTT
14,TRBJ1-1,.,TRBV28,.,CASSTLWANTEAFF,TGTGCCAGCAGTACACTTTGGGCCAACACTGAAGCTTTCTTT
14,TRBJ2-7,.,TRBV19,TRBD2,CASSMASGGYEQYF,TGTGCCAGTAGTATGGCTAGCGGGGGCTACGAGCAGTACTTC
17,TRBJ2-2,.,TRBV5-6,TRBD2,CASSLAGGAPNTGELFF,TGTGCCAGCAGCTTGGCCGGGGGGGCCCCGAACACCGGGGAGCTGTTTTTT
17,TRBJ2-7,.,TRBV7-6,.,CASSLAFDQQNLYEQYF,TGTGCCAGCAGCTTAGCGTTTGATCAACAAAACCTCTACGAGCAGTACTTC
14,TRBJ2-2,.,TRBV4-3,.,CASSQAPEAGELFF,TGCGCCAGCAGCCAAGCACCAGAGGCCGGGGAGCTGTTTTTT
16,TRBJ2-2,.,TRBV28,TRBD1,CASSFWDRGFAGELFF,TGTGCCAGCAGTTTCTGGGACAGGGGTTTCGCCGGGGAGCTGTTTTTT
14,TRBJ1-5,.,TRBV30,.,CAWSVDRSNQPQHF,TGTGCCTGGAGTGTTGACAGGAGCAATCAGCCCCAGCATTTT
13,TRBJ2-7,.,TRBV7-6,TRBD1,CASSLGTDDEQYF,TGTGCCAGCAGCCTGGGGACAGACGACGAGCAGTACTTC
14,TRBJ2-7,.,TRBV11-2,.,CASRDTPDPYEQYF,TGTGCCAGCAGGGACACCCCCGACCCCTACGAGCAGTACTTC
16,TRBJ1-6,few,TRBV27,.,CASSYGIMGEHRALHF,TGTGCCAGCAGTTACGGGATAATGGGAGAGCACCGGGCCCTCCACTTT
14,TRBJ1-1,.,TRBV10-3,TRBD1,CAITATGVDTEAFF,TGTGCCATCACCGCAACAGGGGTCGACACTGAAGCTTTCTTT
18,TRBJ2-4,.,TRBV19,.,CASSIPSRDNLAKNIQYF,TGTGCCAGTAGTATACCCTCCAGGGACAACCTAGCCAAAAACATTCAGTACTTC
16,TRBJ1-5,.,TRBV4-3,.,CASSSTLSVASQPQHF,TGCGCCAGCAGCTCCACCCTTTCCGTGGCCAGTCAGCCCCAGCATTTT
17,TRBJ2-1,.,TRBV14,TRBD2,CASSQGDYRRGYNEQFF,TGTGCCAGCAGCCAAGGGGACTATAGGAGGGGTTACAATGAGCAGTTCTTC
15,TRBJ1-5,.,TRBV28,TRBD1,CASSSGTVFDQPQHF,TGTGCCAGCAGTTCTGGGACAGTCTTTGATCAGCCCCAGCATTTT
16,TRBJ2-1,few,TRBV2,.,CASSAATFLSYNEQFF,TGTGCCAGCAGTGCGGCGACTTTTCTCTCCTACAATGAGCAGTTCTTC
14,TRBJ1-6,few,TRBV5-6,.,CASSMPVLHSPLHF,TGTGCCAGCAGTATGCCAGTGCTGCATTCACCCCTCCACTTT
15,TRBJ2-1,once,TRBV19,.,CASSKSSTGPNEQFF,TGTGCCAGTAGTAAATCCTCTACAGGCCCGAATGAGCAGTTCTTC
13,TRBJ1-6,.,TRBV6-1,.,CAGGPRGGSPLHF,TGTGCCGGTGGACCTAGGGGAGGTTCACCCCTCCACTTT